This TCR beta chain was retrieved from a study of blood T cell repertoires in COVID-19. Study in general: Acute-phase and convalescent COVID-19 samples originated in the United States, Italy and Spain. PBMCs, B-cell-depleted T cells, or T cells provided the cDNA or gDNA that made up the material.

CDR1 ENHRY and CDR2 SYGVKD come from the germline V gene. The CDR3 is 14 residues long. V shed 8 bases and J 5 bases; nucleotides not matched to a gene: 7. As handled by the study authors: Nucleated cell number was recorded as an estimate derived from reference gene primer amplification. Method: immunoSEQ multiplex PCR; TCRdb's copy keeps in-frame clones and lacks some. V and J calls and clone size are copied from that table; D and trimming were computed from the DNA. The data show fewer than 200,000 clones, roughly four fifths seen once. Specimen: peripheral blood. This rearrangement joins TRBV10-3 to TRBJ2-2, with TRBD1 matching over 8 bases. This TCR derives from a middle-aged man who had recovered from COVID-19. CDR3 DNA: TGTGCCATCGAAACAGGGGGTGAGACCGGGGAGCTGTTTTTT. Amino acid sequence: CAIETGGETGELFF.